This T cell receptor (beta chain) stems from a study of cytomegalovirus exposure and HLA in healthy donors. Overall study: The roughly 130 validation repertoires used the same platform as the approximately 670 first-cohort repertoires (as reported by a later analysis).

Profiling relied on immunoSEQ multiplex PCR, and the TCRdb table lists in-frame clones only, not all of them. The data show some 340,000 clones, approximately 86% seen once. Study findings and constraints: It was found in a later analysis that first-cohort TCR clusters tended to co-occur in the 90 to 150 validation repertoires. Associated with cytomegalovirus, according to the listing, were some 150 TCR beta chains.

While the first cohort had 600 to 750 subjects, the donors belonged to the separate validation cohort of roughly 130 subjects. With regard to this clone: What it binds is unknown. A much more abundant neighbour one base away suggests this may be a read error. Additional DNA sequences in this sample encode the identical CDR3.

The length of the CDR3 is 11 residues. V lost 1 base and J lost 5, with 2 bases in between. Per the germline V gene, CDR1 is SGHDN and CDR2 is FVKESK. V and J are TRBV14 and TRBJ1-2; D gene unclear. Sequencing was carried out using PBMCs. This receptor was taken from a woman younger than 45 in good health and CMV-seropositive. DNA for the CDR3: TGTGCCAGCAGCCAAGGATATGGCTACACCTTC. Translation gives CASSQGYGYTF.